The clone carrying this T cell receptor beta chain came up a few times. Its antigen remains unknown. The sample is drawn from a study of T cell responses to AZD1222 COVID-19 vaccine. General study results and limits: Unmutated variant regions are reportedly the target of nearly half of TCRs that are spike-specific. Seropositivity was recorded at baseline in only 6 or 7 AZD1222 recipients.

With 1 base removed from V and 4 bases from J, the gap between germline ends came to 15 bases. Germline loops: CDR1 SGHKS, CDR2 YYEKEE (reference sequence). This CDR3 contains 15 residues. Clones were read by immunoSEQ multiplex PCR, and TCRdb kept only the in-frame ones, dropping some. The sample lists more than 85,000 clones, 85% to 90% seen once, with approximately 15% in the top ten. The input for sequencing was peripheral blood, taken on day 0 of AZD1222 vaccination. This clonotype was obtained from an adult in good health. This chain joins TRBV5-5 and TRBJ2-7; D is perhaps TRBD1 (7 bases). CDR3 residues: CASSLPAGQNYEQYF. The CDR3 DNA is TGTGCCAGCAGCTTGCCCGCGGGACAGAATTACGAGCAGTACTTC.